Below are 20 T cell receptor beta chains sequenced from a single sample in a study of blood T cell repertoires in COVID-19. Using immunoSEQ multiplex PCR, the repertoire was profiled, and TCRdb retains in-frame clones only, with some absent. This sample has 150,000 to 200,000 clones, with approximately 91% found just once. Sequencing input: peripheral blood. All receptors derive from a man between 65 and 85 years old with active or convalescent COVID-19.

The chain uses TRBV2 and TRBJ2-1, with TRBD1 as a possible D gene (5 bases). CDR1 SNHLY and CDR2 FYNNEI come from the germline V gene. Trimming cost V 1 base and J 7 bases, with 17 bases left between them. This CDR3 region has 16 residues. The CDR3 loop reads CASSEEAGRVGNEQFF. Here the CDR3 DNA reads TGTGCCAGCAGTGAAGAGGCCGGCAGGGTAGGAAATGAGCAGTTCTTC.

The chain carries TRBV5-4 and TRBJ2-7; possible D gene TRBD1, 5 bases. Trimming took off 6 bases at V and 2 bases at J, with 12 bases between the two ends. Germline loops: CDR1 SGHNT, CDR2 YYREEE (reference sequence). The CDR3 spans 13 residues. The CDR3 loop is CASTRLGAYEQYF. Here the CDR3 DNA reads TGTGCCAGCACCCGGCTAGGGGCCTACGAGCAGTACTTC. The full variable domain, rest sourced from reference TRBV5-4 and TRBJ2-7, is ETGVTQSPTHLIKTRGQQVTLRCSSQSGHNTVSWYQQALGQGPQFIFQYYREEENGRGNFPPRFSGLQFPNYSSELNVNALELDDSALYLCASTRLGAYEQYFGPGTRLTVT.

The rearrangement links TRBV9 to TRBJ2-2, with a weak D call TRBD1 (5 bases). The CDR3 is 16 residues long. Germline loops: CDR1 SGDLS, CDR2 YYNGEE. V dropped 0 bases and J dropped 0 bases, with 9 bases sitting between them. The CDR3 DNA is TGTGCCAGCAGCGTAGCATGGGGCACGAACACCGGGGAGCTGTTTTTT. Its translation: CASSVAWGTNTGELFF.

V and J are TRBV28 and TRBJ1-3; perhaps TRBD1 as D (5 bases). The V end was cut by 5 bases, the J end by 0 bases, with 14 bases between. CDR3 length: 16 residues. Per germline, CDR1 MDHEN and CDR2 SYDVKM. CDR3 nucleotides: TGTGCCAGCAGTCCCCCTTTCGGGGGCTCTGGAAACACCATATATTTT. Amino acids: CASSPPFGGSGNTIYF.

The rearrangement joins TRBV27 to TRBJ2-7; 7 positions match TRBD1. V was clipped by 6 bases and J by 2 bases; unmatched bases: 7. The CDR3 is 14 amino acids. Germline V gene lookup returns CDR1 MNHEY and CDR2 SMNVEV (reference sequence). CDR3 protein: CASSKQGLPYEQYF. The CDR3 DNA reads as TGTGCCAGCAGCAAACAGGGGTTGCCCTACGAGCAGTACTTC.

CDR3 in amino acids: CASSVVPDLTSTDTQYF. The CDR3 DNA is TGTGCCAGCAGCGTAGTTCCTGACTTGACTAGCACAGATACGCAGTATTTT. V and J are TRBV9 and TRBJ2-3; D remains ambiguous. V gave up 0 bases and J gave up 0 bases, with 14 bases separating them. Germline lookup yields CDR1 SGDLS and CDR2 YYNGEE. The CDR3 has 17 amino acids.

This clone appeared a single time. In nucleotides, the CDR3 is TGCGCCAGCAGCCAGATACAGGGGGAGAGTCAGCCCCAGCATTTT. It is translated as CASSQIQGESQPQHF. The chain uses TRBV4-3 and TRBJ1-5; TRBD1 matches 8 bases. Germline V gene data show CDR1 as LGHNA and CDR2 as YSLEER. This CDR3 has 15 amino acids. V was clipped by 3 bases and J by 6 bases; unmatched bases: 7.

The V gene is TRBV6-4, the J gene TRBJ2-7; D perhaps matches TRBD1 (5 bases). The CDR3 has 15 residues. Germline-derived CDR1 and CDR2 are MRHNA and SNTAGT. Trimming took 3 bases from V and 0 from J, leaving 12 bases between them. The CDR3 sequence: CASSDRGWLSYEQYF. As DNA, the CDR3 is TGTGCCAGCAGTGATAGGGGCTGGCTCTCCTACGAGCAGTACTTC.

This rearrangement joins TRBV30 to TRBJ2-1, with no clear D. Germline V gives CDR1 GTSNPN, CDR2 SVGIG (reference sequence). Trimming left V 0 bases short and J 7 bases short, with 4 bases between. The CDR3 totals 11 residues. The CDR3 nucleotides read TGTGCCTGGAGTGTCCTGAATGAGCAGTTCTTC. It specifies CAWSVLNEQFF.

V gene TRBV28 combines with J gene TRBJ1-2; the D is unclear. The V end was cut by 6 bases, the J end by 2 bases, with 10 bases between. Germline V gene data show CDR1 as MDHEN and CDR2 as SYDVKM. The CDR3 sequence is 13 residues long. The CDR3 protein is CASRNGSNYGYTF. Here the CDR3 DNA reads TGTGCCAGCAGGAACGGGTCCAACTATGGCTACACCTTC.

The rearrangement uses TRBV19 and TRBJ2-2, with 8 bases fitting TRBD2. Germline values: CDR1 LNHDA, CDR2 SQIVND (reference sequence). This CDR3 has 13 amino acids. The V segment lost 10 bases and the J segment 5 bases; nucleotides outside the gene matches: 6. DNA of the CDR3: TGTGCCACCCGGGGGGGCTGGACCGGGGAGCTGTTTTTT. This codes for CATRGGWTGELFF. Filled out from reference TRBV19 and TRBJ2-2, the complete variable domain reads DGGITQSPKYLFRKEGQNVTLSCEQNLNHDAMYWYRQDPGQGLRLIYYSQIVNDFQKGDIAEGYSVSREKKESFPLTVTSAQKNPTAFYLCATRGGWTGELFFGEGSRLTVL.

CDR3 nucleotides: TGTGCCAGCAGCTTAGGGCACTATCCCGACGAGCAGTACTTC. Residues: CASSLGHYPDEQYF. V and J are TRBV11-2 and TRBJ2-7, with D uncertain. Trimming removed 1 base from V and 5 bases from J, with 12 bases in between. The germline gives CDR1 SGHAT, CDR2 FQNNGV. The CDR3 runs to 14 residues.

The chain links TRBV28 to TRBJ1-5, with unresolved D. Germline lookup yields CDR1 MDHEN and CDR2 SYDVKM. The CDR3 extends over 16 amino acids. V was trimmed by 6 bases and J by 2 bases, leaving 17 bases between them. The CDR3 coding sequence is TGTGCCAGCAGAGACCGAGGATTTAAAGGCAATCAGCCCCAGCATTTT. As protein: CASRDRGFKGNQPQHF.

This sequence joins TRBV12-3 or TRBV12-4 and TRBJ2-2; D is unclear. This CDR3 has 12 residues. V was clipped by 4 bases and J by 5 bases, with 5 bases between them. CDR3 amino acids: CASSYITGELFF. CDR3 DNA sequence: TGTGCCAGCAGTTATATAACCGGGGAGCTGTTTTTT.

The chain has TRBV10-3 and TRBJ2-5; 9 bases are a match to TRBD2. The J segment lost 7 bases and the V segment lost 11 bases, leaving 14 bases of the junction unmatched. CDR3 length equals 14 residues. CDR1 ENHRY and CDR2 SYGVKD come from the germline V gene. The CDR3 DNA follows: TGTGCCTCGCAAAGGCGGGGGGGCCATGGGACCCAGTACTTC. As protein: CASQRRGGHGTQYF.

This chain joins TRBV24-1 and TRBJ2-5; 7 positions match TRBD1. The CDR3 has 15 residues. Germline trimming cut 1 base from V and 5 bases from J; bases unmatched to any gene: 6. In germline, CDR1 is KGHDR, CDR2 SFDVKD. The CDR3 protein is CATSDFRQGGETQYF. The CDR3 nucleotides are TGTGCCACCAGTGATTTTAGACAGGGCGGTGAGACCCAGTACTTC.

This clone occurred once. The chain uses TRBV20-1 and TRBJ2-3, with D maybe TRBD1 (5 bases). CDR1 and CDR2 (germline): DFQATT, SNEGSKA (reference sequence). The CDR3 sequence is 11 residues long. Trimming removed 7 bases from V and 6 bases from J, with 11 bases in between. The CDR3: CSESRADTQYF. The CDR3 nucleotides read TGCAGTGAGTCCAGGGCCGATACGCAGTATTTT.

This chain connects TRBV5-1 to TRBJ2-1, with 7 bases lining up with TRBD2. The length of the CDR3 is 15 residues. J was trimmed by 1 base and V by 3 bases; bases with no gene match: 4. CDR1 and CDR2 from the germline V gene are SGHRS and YFSETQ. The CDR3 spells CASSSLADSYNEQFF. In DNA form, the CDR3 reads TGCGCCAGCAGCTCCCTAGCGGATTCCTACAATGAGCAGTTCTTC.

The gene calls are TRBV18 and TRBJ2-1; D perhaps matches TRBD2 (5 bases). The V gene's germline CDR1 is KGHSH and CDR2 LQKENI. The V end was cut by 1 base, the J end by 12 bases, with 19 bases between. The CDR3 runs 15 residues. The CDR3 nucleotides are TGTGCCAGCTCACCACTCTCGGAACGGACGGCGGGGCAGTTCTTC. The encoded protein is CASSPLSERTAGQFF.

The V call is TRBV28, the J call TRBJ1-5; no clear D gene. Trimming left V 4 bases short and J 7 bases short, with 8 bases between. CDR1 is MDHEN and CDR2 is SYDVKM in the germline V gene. This CDR3 has 12 residues. CDR3 protein: CASSSVAQPQHF. The CDR3 coding sequence is TGTGCCAGCAGTTCCGTAGCCCAGCCCCAGCATTTT.